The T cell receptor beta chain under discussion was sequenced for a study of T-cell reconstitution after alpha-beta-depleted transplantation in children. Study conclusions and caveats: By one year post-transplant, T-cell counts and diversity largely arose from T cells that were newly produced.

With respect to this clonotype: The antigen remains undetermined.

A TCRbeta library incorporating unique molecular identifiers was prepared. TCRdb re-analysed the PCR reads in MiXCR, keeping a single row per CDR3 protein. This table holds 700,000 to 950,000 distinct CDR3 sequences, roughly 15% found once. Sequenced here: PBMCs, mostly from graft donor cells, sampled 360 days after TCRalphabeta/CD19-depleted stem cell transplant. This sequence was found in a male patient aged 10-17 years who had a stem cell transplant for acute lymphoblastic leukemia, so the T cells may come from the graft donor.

The CDR3 loop is CASSPTRLAGGPSGTGELFF. In nucleotides, the CDR3 is TGTGCCAGCAGCCCAACCCGACTTGCGGGAGGGCCCTCGGGCACCGGGGAGCTGTTTTTT. The gene calls are TRBV4-2 and TRBJ2-2, with 9 nucleotides matching TRBD2. The CDR3 is 20 residues long. V shed 4 bases and J 4 bases; nucleotides not matched to a gene: 19. Germline V gene sequence: CDR1 LGHNA, CDR2 YNFKEQ.